One TCR beta chain is described in this entry. Its specificity is unknown. This specimen comes from a study of CD8 T cells in ankylosing spondylitis. The J segment lost 1 base and the V segment lost 5 bases, leaving 7 bases of the junction unmatched. The CDR3 loop spans 17 amino acids. Study-wide points: Some motif variants were previously reported in reactive arthritis synovial fluid and blood. Clones linked to disease were reported to show significant enrichment in matched ankylosing spondylitis synovial fluid. Within ankylosing spondylitis blood, a TCR beta motif made up of seven to nine highly homologous variants appeared to be characteristic. Clones linked with disease were CD8+ and fairly uncommon in the peripheral blood.

Researchers built TCR beta libraries using quantitative 5'-RACE with molecular barcodes. TCRdb independently ran MiXCR on the 5' RACE reads; one entry per CDR3 protein. Here the sample spans 750,000 to 850,000 distinct CDR3 sequences, roughly 10% being singletons. Sequencing was done on a sample of blood, either unsorted or a sorted T cell fraction (not recorded which). The source is a male donor with ankylosing spondylitis. J is TRBJ2-3 and V is TRBV12-3 or TRBV12-4; 12 nucleotides match TRBD2. CDR3 sequence reads: CASSLGASGRGTDTQYF. The CDR3 DNA sequence: TGTGCCAGCAGTCTCGGGGCTAGCGGGAGGGGCACAGATACGCAGTATTTT.